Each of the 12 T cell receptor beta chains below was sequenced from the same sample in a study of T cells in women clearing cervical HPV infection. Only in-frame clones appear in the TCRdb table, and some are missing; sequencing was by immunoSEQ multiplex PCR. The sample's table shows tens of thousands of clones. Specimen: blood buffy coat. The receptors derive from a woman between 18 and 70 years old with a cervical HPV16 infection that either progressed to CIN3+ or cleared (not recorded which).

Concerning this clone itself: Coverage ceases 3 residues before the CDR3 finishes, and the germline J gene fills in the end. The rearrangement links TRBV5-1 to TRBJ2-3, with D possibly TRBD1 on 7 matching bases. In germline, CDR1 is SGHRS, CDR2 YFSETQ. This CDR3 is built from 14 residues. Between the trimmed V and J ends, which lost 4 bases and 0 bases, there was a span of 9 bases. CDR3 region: CASSAGQSTDTQYF. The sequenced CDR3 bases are TGCGCCAGCAGCGCGGGACAGAGCACAGATACG.

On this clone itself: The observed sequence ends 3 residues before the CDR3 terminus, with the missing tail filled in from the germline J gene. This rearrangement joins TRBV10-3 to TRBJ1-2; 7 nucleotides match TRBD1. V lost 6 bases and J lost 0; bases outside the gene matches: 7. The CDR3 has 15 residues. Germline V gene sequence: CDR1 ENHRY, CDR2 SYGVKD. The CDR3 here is CAISLRQGTNYGYTF. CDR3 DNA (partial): TGTGCCATCAGCCTTCGACAGGGTACTAACTATGGC.

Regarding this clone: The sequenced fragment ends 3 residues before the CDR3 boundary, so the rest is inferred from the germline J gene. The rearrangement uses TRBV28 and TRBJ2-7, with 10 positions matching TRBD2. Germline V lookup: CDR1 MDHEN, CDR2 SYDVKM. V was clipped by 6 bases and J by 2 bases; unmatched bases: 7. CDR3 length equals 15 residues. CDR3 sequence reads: CASRPLAGGPYEQYF. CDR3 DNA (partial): TGTGCCAGCAGGCCCTTAGCGGGAGGACCCTACGAG.

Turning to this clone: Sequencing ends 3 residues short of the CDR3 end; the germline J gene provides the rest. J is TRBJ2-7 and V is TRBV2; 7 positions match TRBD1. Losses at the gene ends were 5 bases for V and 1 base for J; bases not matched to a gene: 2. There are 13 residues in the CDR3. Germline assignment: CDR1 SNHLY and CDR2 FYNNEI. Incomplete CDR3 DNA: TGTGCCAGCAGTAGGGACAGATCCTACGAG. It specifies CASSRDRSYE. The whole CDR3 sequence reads CASSRDRSYEQYF.

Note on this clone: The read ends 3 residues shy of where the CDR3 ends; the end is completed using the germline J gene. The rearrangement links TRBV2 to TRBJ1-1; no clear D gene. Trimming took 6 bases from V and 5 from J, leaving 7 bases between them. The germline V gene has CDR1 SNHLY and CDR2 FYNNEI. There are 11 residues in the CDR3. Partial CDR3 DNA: TGTGCCAGCAGAACGCTAACTGAA. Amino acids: CASRTLTE. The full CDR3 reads CASRTLTEAFF. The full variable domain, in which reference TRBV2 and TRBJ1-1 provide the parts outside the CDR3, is EPEVTQTPSHQVTQMGQEVILRCVPISNHLYFYWYRQILGQKVEFLVSFYNNEISEKSEIFDDQFSVERPDGSNFTLKIRSTKLEDSAMYFCASRTLTEAFFGQGTRLTVV.

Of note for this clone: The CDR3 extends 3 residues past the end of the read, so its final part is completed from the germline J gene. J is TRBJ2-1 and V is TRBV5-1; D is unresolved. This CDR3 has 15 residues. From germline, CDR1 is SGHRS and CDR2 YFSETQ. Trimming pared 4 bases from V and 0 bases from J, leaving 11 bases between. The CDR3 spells CASSETSNSYNEQFF. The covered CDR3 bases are TGCGCCAGCAGCGAAACATCCAACTCCTACAATGAG.

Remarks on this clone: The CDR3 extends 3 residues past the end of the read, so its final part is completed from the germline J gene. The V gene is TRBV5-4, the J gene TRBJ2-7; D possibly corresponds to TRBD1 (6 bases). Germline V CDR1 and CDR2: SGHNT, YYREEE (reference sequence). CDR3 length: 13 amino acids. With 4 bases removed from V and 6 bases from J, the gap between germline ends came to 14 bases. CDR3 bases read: TGTGCCAGCAGCCCACGGACAGAGGGCGAG. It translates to CASSPRTEGE. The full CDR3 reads CASSPRTEGEQYF.

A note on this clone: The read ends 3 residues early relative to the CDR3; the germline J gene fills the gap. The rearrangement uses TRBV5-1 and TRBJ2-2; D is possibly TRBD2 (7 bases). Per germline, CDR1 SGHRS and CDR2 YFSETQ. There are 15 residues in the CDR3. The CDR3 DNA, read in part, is TGCGCCAGCAGCTTGAGGGGGGGGGATAATTCACCG. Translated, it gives CASSLRGGDNSP. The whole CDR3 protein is CASSLRGGDNSPLFF. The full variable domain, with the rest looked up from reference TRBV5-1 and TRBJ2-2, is KAGVTQTPRYLIKTRGQQVTLSCSPISGHRSVSWYQQTPGQGLQFLFEYFSETQRNKGNFPGRFSGRQFSNSRSEMNVSTLELGDSALYLCASSLRGGDNSPLFFGEGSRLTVL.

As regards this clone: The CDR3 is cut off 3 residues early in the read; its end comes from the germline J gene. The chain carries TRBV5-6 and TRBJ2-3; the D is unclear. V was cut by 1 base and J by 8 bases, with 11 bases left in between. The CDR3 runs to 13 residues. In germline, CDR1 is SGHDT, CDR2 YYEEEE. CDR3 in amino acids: CASSLLSLSTQYF. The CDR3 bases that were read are TGTGCCAGCAGCTTGCTTAGTCTTTCTACG.

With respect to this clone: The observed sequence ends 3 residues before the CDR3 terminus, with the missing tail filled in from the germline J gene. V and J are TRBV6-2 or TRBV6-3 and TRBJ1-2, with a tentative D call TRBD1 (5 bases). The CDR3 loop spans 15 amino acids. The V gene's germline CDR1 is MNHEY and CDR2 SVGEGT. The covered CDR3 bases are TGTGCCAGCAGTTTCCGGGGGACTAGCGGCTACGAC. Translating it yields CASSFRGTSGYD. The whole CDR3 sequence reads CASSFRGTSGYDYTF.

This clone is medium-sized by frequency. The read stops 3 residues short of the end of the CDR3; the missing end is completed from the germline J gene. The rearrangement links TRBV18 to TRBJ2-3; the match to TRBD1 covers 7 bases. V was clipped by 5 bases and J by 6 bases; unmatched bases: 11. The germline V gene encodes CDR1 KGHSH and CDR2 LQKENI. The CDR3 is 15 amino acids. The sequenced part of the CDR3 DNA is TGTGCCAGCTCAAAGTCCACAGGGGAACTCGATACG. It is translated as CASSKSTGELDT. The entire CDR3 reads CASSKSTGELDTQYF.

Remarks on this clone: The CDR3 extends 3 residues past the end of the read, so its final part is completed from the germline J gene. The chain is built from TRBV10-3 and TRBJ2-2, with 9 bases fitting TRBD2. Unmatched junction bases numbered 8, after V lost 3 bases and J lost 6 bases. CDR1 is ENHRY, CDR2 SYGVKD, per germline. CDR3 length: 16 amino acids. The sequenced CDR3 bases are TGTGCCATCAGTGAATATCCTAGCGGGGTTGCCGGGGAG. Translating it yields CAISEYPSGVAGE. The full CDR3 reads CAISEYPSGVAGELFF.